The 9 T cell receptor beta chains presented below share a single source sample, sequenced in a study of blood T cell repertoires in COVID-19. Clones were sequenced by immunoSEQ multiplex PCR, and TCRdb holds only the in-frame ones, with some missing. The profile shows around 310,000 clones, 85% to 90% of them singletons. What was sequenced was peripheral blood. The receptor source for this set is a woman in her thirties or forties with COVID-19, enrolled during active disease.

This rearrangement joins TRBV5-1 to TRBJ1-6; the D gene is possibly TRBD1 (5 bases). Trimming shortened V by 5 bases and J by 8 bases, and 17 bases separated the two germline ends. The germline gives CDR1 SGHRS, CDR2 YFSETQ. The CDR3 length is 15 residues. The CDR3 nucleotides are TGCGCCAGCAGACCGACCGACAGTTTGTATTCACCCCTCCACTTT. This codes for CASRPTDSLYSPLHF.

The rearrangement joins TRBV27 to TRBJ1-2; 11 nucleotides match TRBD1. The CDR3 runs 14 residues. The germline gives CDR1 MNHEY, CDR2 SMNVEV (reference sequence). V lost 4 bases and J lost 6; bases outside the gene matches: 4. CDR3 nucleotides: TGTGCCAGCAGTTATCGGACAGGGGGCGATGGCTACACCTTC. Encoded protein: CASSYRTGGDGYTF.

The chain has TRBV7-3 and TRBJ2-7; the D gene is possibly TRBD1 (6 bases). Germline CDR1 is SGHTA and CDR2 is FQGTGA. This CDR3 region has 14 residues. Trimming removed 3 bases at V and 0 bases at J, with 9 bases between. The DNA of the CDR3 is TGTGCCAGCAGCTTGACAGGATCCTCCTACGAGCAGTACTTC. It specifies CASSLTGSSYEQYF.

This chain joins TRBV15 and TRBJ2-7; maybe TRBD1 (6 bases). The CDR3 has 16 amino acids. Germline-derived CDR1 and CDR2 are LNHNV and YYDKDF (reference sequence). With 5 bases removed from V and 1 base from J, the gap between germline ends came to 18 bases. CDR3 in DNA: TGTGCCACCAGCCGAAATAGGGGGTCGTCGTCCTACGAGCAGTACTTC. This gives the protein CATSRNRGSSSYEQYF.

In DNA, the CDR3 is TGTGCCAGCAGTGATCAATTGCTTAGCTCCTACGAGCAGTACTTC. Amino acid sequence: CASSDQLLSSYEQYF. The chain uses TRBV2 and TRBJ2-7; D is ambiguous. CDR1 is SNHLY and CDR2 is FYNNEI in the germline V gene. Deletions cut 3 bases from V and 0 bases from J, with 12 bases between. This CDR3 is 15 amino acids long.

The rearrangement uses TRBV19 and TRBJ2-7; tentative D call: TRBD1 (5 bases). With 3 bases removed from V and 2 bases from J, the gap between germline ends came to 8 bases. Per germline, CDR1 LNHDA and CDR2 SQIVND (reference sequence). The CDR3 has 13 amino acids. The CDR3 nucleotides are TGTGCCAGTAGTATCGACAGCACCTACGAGCAGTACTTC. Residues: CASSIDSTYEQYF.

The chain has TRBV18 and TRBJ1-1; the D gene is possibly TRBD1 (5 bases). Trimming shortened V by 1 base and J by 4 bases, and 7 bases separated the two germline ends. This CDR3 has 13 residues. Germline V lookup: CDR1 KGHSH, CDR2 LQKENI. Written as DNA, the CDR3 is TGTGCCAGCTCACCACTCAGGGCCACTGAAGCTTTCTTT. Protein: CASSPLRATEAFF.

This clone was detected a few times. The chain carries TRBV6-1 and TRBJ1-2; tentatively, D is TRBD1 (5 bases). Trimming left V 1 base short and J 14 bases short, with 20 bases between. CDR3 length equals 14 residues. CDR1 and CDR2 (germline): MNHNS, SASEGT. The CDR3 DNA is TGTGCCAGCAGTGAAGGCGGGACCTCTGCCTCTCGTACCTTC. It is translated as CASSEGGTSASRTF.

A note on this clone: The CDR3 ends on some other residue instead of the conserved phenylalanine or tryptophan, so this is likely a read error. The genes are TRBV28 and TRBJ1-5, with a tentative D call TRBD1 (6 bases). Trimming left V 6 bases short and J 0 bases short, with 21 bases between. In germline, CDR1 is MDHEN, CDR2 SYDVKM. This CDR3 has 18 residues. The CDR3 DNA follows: TGTGCCAGCAGGCAGACCGCCGGGACAACCTATAGCAATCAGCCCCAGCATCTT. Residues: CASRQTAGTTYSNQPQHL.